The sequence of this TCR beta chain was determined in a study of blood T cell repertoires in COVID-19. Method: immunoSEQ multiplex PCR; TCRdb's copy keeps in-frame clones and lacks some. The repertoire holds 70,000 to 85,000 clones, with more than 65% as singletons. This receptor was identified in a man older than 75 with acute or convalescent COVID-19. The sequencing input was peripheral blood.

The CDR3 coding sequence is TGTGCCAGCAGTGAAAGGGGACAGGGTGGAACTGAAGCTTTCTTT. Translated: CASSERGQGGTEAFF. This sequence joins TRBV6-1 and TRBJ1-1; 9 positions match TRBD1. The length of the CDR3 is 15 residues. J gave up 5 bases and V 2 bases, and 6 bases lay outside the gene matches. From germline, CDR1 is MNHNS and CDR2 SASEGT.